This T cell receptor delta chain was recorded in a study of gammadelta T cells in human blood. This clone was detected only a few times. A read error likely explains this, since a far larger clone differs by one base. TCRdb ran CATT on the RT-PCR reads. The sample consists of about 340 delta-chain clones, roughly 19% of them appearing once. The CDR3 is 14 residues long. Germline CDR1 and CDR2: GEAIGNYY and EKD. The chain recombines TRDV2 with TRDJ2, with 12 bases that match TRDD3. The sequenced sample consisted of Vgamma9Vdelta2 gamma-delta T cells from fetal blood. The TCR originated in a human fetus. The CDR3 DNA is TGTGCCTGTGACATACTGGGGGATACAGCACATCTCTTCTTT. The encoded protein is CACDILGDTAHLFF.